One sample yielded the 27 T cell receptor beta chains listed below, sequenced in a study of T cell responses to AZD1222 COVID-19 vaccine. Clones were read by immunoSEQ multiplex PCR, and TCRdb kept only the in-frame ones, dropping some. The sample records 100,000 to 150,000 clones, around 84% being singletons. The material sequenced was peripheral blood, taken on day 0 of AZD1222 vaccination. These receptors were taken from an adult in good health.

The V and J genes are TRBV4-1 and TRBJ2-3; D unclear. V gave up 3 bases and J gave up 3 bases, with 4 bases separating them. Germline V lookup: CDR1 MGHRA, CDR2 YSYEKL. This CDR3 is built from 12 residues. The CDR3 is CASSHRTDTQYF. In DNA form, the CDR3 reads TGCGCCAGCAGCCACAGGACAGATACGCAGTATTTT.

This sequence joins TRBV11-2 and TRBJ2-1; D possibly corresponds to TRBD1 (5 bases). This CDR3 is built from 15 residues. The V and J ends lost 6 bases and 0 bases respectively, with 12 bases between them. From germline, CDR1 is SGHAT and CDR2 FQNNGV. The CDR3: CASRKGQGSYNEQFF. DNA for the CDR3: TGTGCCAGCAGAAAGGGGCAGGGCTCCTACAATGAGCAGTTCTTC.

The gene calls are TRBV7-9 and TRBJ2-1, with 15 bases fitting TRBD2. The CDR3 length is 18 residues. Germline V CDR1 and CDR2: SEHNR, FQNEAQ (reference sequence). The trim removed 6 bases at V and 2 bases at J, leaving 8 bases unmatched. The CDR3 here is CASSHGLAGGNPYNEQFF. In DNA form, the CDR3 reads TGTGCCAGCAGTCATGGACTAGCGGGAGGGAATCCCTACAATGAGCAGTTCTTC.

This sequence joins TRBV27 and TRBJ1-6, with D maybe TRBD1 (6 bases). Trimming removed 2 bases from V and 7 bases from J, with 15 bases in between. This CDR3 has 16 amino acids. CDR1 MNHEY and CDR2 SMNVEV come from the germline V gene (reference sequence). The CDR3 nucleotides read TGTGCCAGCAGTTTAAAGTTCGACAGGACAAATTCACCCCTCCACTTT. This sequence encodes CASSLKFDRTNSPLHF.

This clone was seen more than once but under ten times. The rearrangement links TRBV13 to TRBJ1-4; no reliable D call. Germline lookup yields CDR1 PRHDT and CDR2 FYEKMQ (reference sequence). Trimming took 5 bases from V and 0 from J, leaving 7 bases between them. This CDR3 is 14 amino acids long. The CDR3 region is CASSQRATNEKLFF. DNA of the CDR3: TGTGCCAGCAGCCAAAGAGCAACTAATGAAAAACTGTTTTTT.

The V and J genes are TRBV9 and TRBJ1-4, with TRBD1 matching over 7 bases. V dropped 4 bases and J dropped 5; count of bases not matched to a gene: 8. Germline CDR1 and CDR2: SGDLS and YYNGEE. The CDR3 consists of 15 residues. In DNA form, the CDR3 reads TGTGCCAGCAGCTCCGTGGGCAGGGGGAATGAAAAACTGTTTTTT. Translated: CASSSVGRGNEKLFF. Full variable domain (remainder filled in from reference TRBV9 and TRBJ1-4): DSGVTQTPKHLITATGQRVTLRCSPRSGDLSVYWYQQSLDQGLQFLIQYYNGEERAKGNILERFSAQQFPDLHSELNLSSLELGDSALYFCASSSVGRGNEKLFFGSGTQLSVL.

V gene TRBV25-1 combines with J gene TRBJ1-6; possible D gene TRBD1, 6 bases. This CDR3 contains 16 residues. Trimming took off 4 bases at V and 7 bases at J, with 17 bases between the two ends. Germline values: CDR1 MGHDK, CDR2 SYGVNS. The CDR3 nucleotides are TGTGCCAGCAGTGTGCGGGACAACGGGGCCAATTCACCCCTCCACTTT. This encodes CASSVRDNGANSPLHF.

This clone was seen only a few times. The J gene is TRBJ1-4, the V gene TRBV30, with TRBD1 as a possible D gene (6 bases). Deletions cut 0 bases from V and 1 base from J, with 15 bases between. Per the germline V gene, CDR1 is GTSNPN and CDR2 is SVGIG (reference sequence). The CDR3 extends over 17 amino acids. Written as DNA, the CDR3 is TGTGCCTGGAGTGTAGGATATGGGGGACAAACTAATGAAAAACTGTTTTTT. Amino acids: CAWSVGYGGQTNEKLFF.

This clone has just a few counts. J is TRBJ1-5 and V is TRBV28; D unclear. Per germline, CDR1 MDHEN and CDR2 SYDVKM. V was trimmed by 7 bases and J by 6 bases, leaving 22 bases between them. The CDR3 has 16 residues. The chain's CDR3 is CASTTLSVGDSQPQHF. The CDR3 coding sequence is TGTGCCAGCACTACCTTATCGGTCGGGGATAGTCAGCCCCAGCATTTT.

The rearrangement links TRBV27 to TRBJ1-6; a possible D gene is TRBD1 (5 bases). This CDR3 is built from 15 residues. V shed 5 bases and J shed 8 bases, with 16 bases lying between them. From germline, CDR1 is MNHEY and CDR2 SMNVEV (reference sequence). The DNA of the CDR3 is TGTGCCAGCAGTCCACGGACATTTTCCGATTCACCCCTCCACTTT. Translation gives CASSPRTFSDSPLHF.

The table lists this clone with a few counts. The V gene is TRBV19, the J gene TRBJ1-2, with 7 bases matching TRBD1. J gave up 3 bases and V 8 bases, and 3 bases lay outside the gene matches. This CDR3 has 12 residues. Germline-derived CDR1 and CDR2 are LNHDA and SQIVND (reference sequence). CDR3 protein: CASRQGDYGYTF. The CDR3 DNA reads TGTGCCAGTCGACAGGGCGACTATGGCTACACCTTC.

The rearrangement uses TRBV11-2 and TRBJ2-7, with 8 nucleotides matching TRBD2. V gave up 2 bases and J gave up 2 bases; unmatched junction bases: 11. CDR3 length equals 17 residues. The germline gives CDR1 SGHAT, CDR2 FQNNGV. CDR3 bases: TGTGCCAGCAGCTTACTGGCTAGCGGGTGGGTAGCCTACGAGCAGTACTTC. Translated: CASSLLASGWVAYEQYF.

The rearrangement links TRBV12-3 or TRBV12-4 to TRBJ2-1; D is unresolved. The CDR3 is 11 residues long. Between the trimmed V and J ends, which lost 4 bases and 7 bases, there was a span of 5 bases. In DNA form, the CDR3 reads TGTGCCAGCAGTTACAGTAATGAGCAGTTCTTC. It translates to CASSYSNEQFF.

This sequence joins TRBV7-3 and TRBJ1-2; D unclear. The germline CDR1 and CDR2 sequences are SGHTA and FQGTGA. The CDR3 contains 14 residues. V was pared by 5 bases and J by 8 bases, with 18 bases between. The CDR3 region has the DNA TGTGCCAGCAGCCCAGGACTACTCGGTGGGGGCTACACCTTC. It specifies CASSPGLLGGGYTF.

The V call is TRBV6-5, the J call TRBJ1-1; D might be TRBD1 (5 bases). Germline values: CDR1 MNHEY, CDR2 SVGAGI. The CDR3 totals 13 residues. V lost 0 bases, J lost 10 bases, and 12 bases lay in between. The CDR3 sequence is CASSYSGAGGAFF. As DNA, the CDR3 is TGTGCCAGCAGTTACTCAGGGGCCGGTGGAGCTTTCTTT.

V usage is TRBV3-1 (or the pseudogene TRBV3-2) and J usage is TRBJ1-2; a possible D gene is TRBD1 (5 bases). Germline V CDR1 and CDR2: LGHDT, YNNKEL (reference sequence). Between the trimmed V and J ends, which lost 11 bases and 5 bases, there was a span of 15 bases. The CDR3 is 12 amino acids. The CDR3 DNA reads TGTGCCGTCGGGGGGGAAGTTTATGGCTACACCTTC. This translates into CAVGGEVYGYTF.

The chain has TRBV28 and TRBJ2-7; TRBD1 matches at 11 bases. V shed 6 bases and J 3 bases; nucleotides not matched to a gene: 7. The CDR3 sequence is 15 residues long. Per the germline V gene, CDR1 is MDHEN and CDR2 is SYDVKM. Here the CDR3 DNA reads TGTGCCAGCAGCCCCGCCGGGACAGGGGGCTACGAGCAGTACTTC. It codes for CASSPAGTGGYEQYF.

V usage is TRBV18 and J usage is TRBJ1-1, with D perhaps matching TRBD1 (5 bases). V dropped 6 bases and J dropped 0 bases, with 20 bases sitting between them. The CDR3 has 17 amino acids. Per germline, CDR1 KGHSH and CDR2 LQKENI. The CDR3 is CASSLFGGTPLNTEAFF. The CDR3 DNA is TGTGCCAGCTCTCTATTCGGGGGGACTCCGTTGAACACTGAAGCTTTCTTT.

This clone came up a few times. This sequence joins TRBV7-6 and TRBJ2-3; D may be TRBD2 (5 bases). CDR3 length equals 15 residues. The germline CDR1 and CDR2 sequences are SGHVS and FNYEAQ. The V gene lost 3 bases and the J gene lost 1 base, with 11 bases spanning the gap. The CDR3 DNA reads TGTGCCAGCAGCTTTGACGGGATGGGCACAGATACGCAGTATTTT. As protein: CASSFDGMGTDTQYF.

This clone was seen only a few times. The chain is built from TRBV19 and TRBJ2-7; D not resolved. Trimming cost V 4 bases and J 2 bases, with 9 bases left between them. The germline gives CDR1 LNHDA, CDR2 SQIVND (reference sequence). This CDR3 is 13 amino acids long. The CDR3 nucleotides read TGTGCCAGTAGTACGCGGTCGACCTACGAGCAGTACTTC. Protein: CASSTRSTYEQYF.

The chain links TRBV13 to TRBJ2-7; 7 bases are a match to TRBD1. The CDR3 totals 12 residues. V was clipped by 4 bases and J by 6 bases; unmatched bases: 3. Germline CDR1 reads PRHDT; CDR2 reads FYEKMQ (reference sequence). This CDR3 reads CASSSTGPEQYF. In nucleotides, the CDR3 is TGTGCCAGCAGCTCGACAGGGCCCGAGCAGTACTTC.

The chain links TRBV6-5 to TRBJ1-4; TRBD1 aligns across 8 bases. The CDR3 spans 15 residues. V lost 6 bases, J lost 6 bases, and 9 bases stayed unmatched. Germline CDR1 and CDR2: MNHEY and SVGAGI. CDR3 nucleotides: TGTGCCAGCAGACTGAGGACAGGGAAGGATGAAAAACTGTTTTTT. Its translation is CASRLRTGKDEKLFF.

V and J are TRBV6-5 and TRBJ1-4; D ambiguous. Per germline, CDR1 MNHEY and CDR2 SVGAGI. Trimming took 0 bases from V and 7 from J, leaving 12 bases between them. The CDR3 contains 15 residues. CDR3 protein: CASSYSYQDGEKLFF. The CDR3 DNA reads TGTGCCAGCAGTTACTCGTATCAAGACGGTGAAAAACTGTTTTTT.

V gene TRBV3-1 (or the pseudogene TRBV3-2) combines with J gene TRBJ2-5; D call uncertain. The V end was cut by 1 base, the J end by 0 bases, with 3 bases between. CDR1 is LGHDT and CDR2 is YNNKEL in the germline V gene (reference sequence). The CDR3 has 13 amino acids. CDR3 loop: CASSQVNQETQYF. CDR3 nucleotide sequence: TGTGCCAGCAGCCAAGTCAACCAAGAGACCCAGTACTTC.

This clone has a handful of counts. CDR3 residues: CASSSLAGTYYEQYF. The CDR3 DNA is TGTGCCAGCAGTTCCCTAGCGGGAACCTACTACGAGCAGTACTTC. The chain links TRBV28 to TRBJ2-7; 9 bases align to TRBD2. From germline, CDR1 is MDHEN and CDR2 SYDVKM. The V gene end was trimmed by 4 bases and the J gene end by 3 bases; junction bases not matched to a gene: 7. The CDR3 extends over 15 amino acids.

The chain carries TRBV11-1 and TRBJ2-2; 9 positions match TRBD2. CDR1 and CDR2 (germline): SGHAT, FQDESV (reference sequence). This CDR3 has 14 amino acids. V was clipped by 3 bases and J by 7 bases; unmatched bases: 3. CDR3 DNA: TGTGCCAGCAGCTTGGGGACTAGCTTCGGGGAGCTGTTTTTT. The encoded protein is CASSLGTSFGELFF. The whole variable domain, filled in from reference TRBV11-1 and TRBJ2-2, reads EAEVAQSPRYKITEKSQAVAFWCDPISGHATLYWYRQILGQGPELLVQFQDESVVDDSQLPKDRFSAERLKGVDSTLKIQPAELGDSAMYLCASSLGTSFGELFFGEGSRLTVL.

The V gene is TRBV5-1, the J gene TRBJ2-1; possibly TRBD2 for D (6 bases). V dropped 0 bases and J dropped 5 bases, with 9 bases sitting between them. CDR1 SGHRS and CDR2 YFSETQ come from the germline V gene. This CDR3 is 14 amino acids long. Written as DNA, the CDR3 is TGCGCCAGCAGCTTGGGACTAGAGGACAATGAGCAGTTCTTC. Its translation is CASSLGLEDNEQFF. The whole variable domain, remainder taken from reference TRBV5-1 and TRBJ2-1, is KAGVTQTPRYLIKTRGQQVTLSCSPISGHRSVSWYQQTPGQGLQFLFEYFSETQRNKGNFPGRFSGRQFSNSRSEMNVSTLELGDSALYLCASSLGLEDNEQFFGPGTRLTVL.